A single sample gave rise to the 8 T cell receptor beta chains below, sequenced in a study of beta chain features in type 1 diabetes. Study outcomes and limitations: Type 1 diabetes patients had TCRB CDR3s that were shorter (moderately but significantly so) in all four CD4+ subsets.

Their cognate antigens are unknown. Expressed TCRB transcripts were sequenced because the entire RNA isolate underwent reverse transcription. TCRdb's copy holds only in-frame clones and misses some; the assay was immunoSEQ multiplex PCR. The sample has roughly 150,000 clones, around 8% seen once. The source material was central memory CD4+ T cells from blood. The receptors were sampled from a woman in her forties with type 1 diabetes.

The chain employs TRBV29-1 and TRBJ2-1; 7 positions agree with TRBD1. V was pared by 6 bases and J by 4 bases, with 6 bases of the junction left unmatched. Germline V gives CDR1 SQVTM, CDR2 ANQGSEA. The CDR3 loop spans 13 amino acids. Here the CDR3 reads CSVAGTEYNEQFF. CDR3 bases: TGCAGCGTCGCCGGGACAGAGTACAATGAGCAGTTCTTC.

This clone has only a few counts. The V gene is TRBV11-2, the J gene TRBJ2-7; 10 bases fit TRBD1. The CDR3 is 15 amino acids. V trimming: 3 bases; J trimming: 2 bases; junction bases outside the gene matches: 4. Germline V gene sequence: CDR1 SGHAT, CDR2 FQNNGV. Here the CDR3 reads CASSFRQGATYEQYF. The CDR3 DNA reads as TGTGCCAGCAGCTTTCGACAGGGGGCCACCTACGAGCAGTACTTC.

The sample holds a few counts of this clone. The rearrangement joins TRBV7-8 to TRBJ1-6; TRBD1 matches 7 bases. This CDR3 has 16 residues. Trimming took 6 bases from V and 6 from J; bases not matched to a gene: 11. The germline V gene has CDR1 SGHVS and CDR2 FQNEAQ. In DNA form, the CDR3 reads TGTGCCAGCAGTCCAGGACAGGCGCAGCTTAATTCACCCCTCCACTTT. This translates into CASSPGQAQLNSPLHF.

This clone has more than one count but fewer than ten. Other DNA sequences in this sample translate to the same CDR3. The V gene is TRBV27, the J gene TRBJ1-5, with D possibly TRBD1 on 5 matching bases. The CDR3 is 15 residues long. Per germline, CDR1 MNHEY and CDR2 SMNVEV (reference sequence). Trimming left V 0 bases short and J 1 base short, with 7 bases between. Here the CDR3 DNA reads TGTGCCAGCAGTTTATCAGGGGCAAGCAATCAGCCCCAGCATTTT. Translating it yields CASSLSGASNQPQHF.

The CDR3 region is CASSTGQASSYEQYF. The CDR3 region has the DNA TGTGCCAGCAGCACTGGACAGGCAAGCTCCTACGAGCAGTACTTC. The chain joins TRBV5-4 to TRBJ2-7, with TRBD1 matching over 7 bases. Trimming cost V 4 bases and J 0 bases; bases outside gene matches: 7. The V gene's germline CDR1 is SGHNT and CDR2 YYREEE (reference sequence). This CDR3 has 15 residues.

The genes are TRBV16 and TRBJ2-3, with 7 bases that match TRBD1. J was trimmed by 3 bases and V by 4 bases; bases with no gene match: 4. The germline V gene has CDR1 KGHSY and CDR2 FQNENV. The CDR3 sequence is 14 residues long. The CDR3 region is CASSRGQTTDTQYF. The DNA for the CDR3 is TGTGCCAGCAGCCGGGGACAGACTACAGATACGCAGTATTTT. Using reference TRBV16 and TRBJ2-3 for the parts outside the CDR3, the full variable domain is GEEVAQTPKHLVRGEGQKAKLYCAPIKGHSYVFWYQQVLKNEFKFLISFQNENVFDETGMPKERFSAKCLPNSPCSLEIQATKLEDSAVYFCASSRGQTTDTQYFGPGTRLTVL.

This clone has more than one count but fewer than ten. This chain joins TRBV7-2 and TRBJ2-2, with D perhaps matching TRBD1 (7 bases). CDR3 length: 15 residues. Germline loops: CDR1 SGHTA, CDR2 FQGNSA. Between the trimmed V and J ends, which lost 5 bases and 4 bases, there was a span of 14 bases. CDR3 DNA sequence: TGTGCCAGCAGCGCTCGACAGGGAGGCACCGGGGAGCTGTTTTTT. Amino acid sequence: CASSARQGGTGELFF.

The CDR3 loop reads CASSISYRGNEQFF. CDR3 coding DNA: TGTGCCAGTAGTATTTCCTATAGGGGGAATGAGCAGTTCTTC. The V gene is TRBV19, the J gene TRBJ2-1, with D possibly being TRBD1 (6 bases). The germline gives CDR1 LNHDA, CDR2 SQIVND (reference sequence). There are 14 residues in the CDR3. Trimming took 3 bases from V and 7 from J, leaving 13 bases between them. The whole variable domain, filled in from reference TRBV19 and TRBJ2-1, reads DGGITQSPKYLFRKEGQNVTLSCEQNLNHDAMYWYRQDPGQGLRLIYYSQIVNDFQKGDIAEGYSVSREKKESFPLTVTSAQKNPTAFYLCASSISYRGNEQFFGPGTRLTVL.